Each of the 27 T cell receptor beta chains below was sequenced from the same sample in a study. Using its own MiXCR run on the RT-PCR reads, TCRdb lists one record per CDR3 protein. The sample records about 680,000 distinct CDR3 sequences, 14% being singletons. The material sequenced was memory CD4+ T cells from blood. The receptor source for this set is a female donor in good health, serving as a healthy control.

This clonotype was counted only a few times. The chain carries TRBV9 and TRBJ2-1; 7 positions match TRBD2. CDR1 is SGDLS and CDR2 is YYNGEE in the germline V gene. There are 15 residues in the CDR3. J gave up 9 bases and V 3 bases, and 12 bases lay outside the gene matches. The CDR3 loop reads CASSAAGGGPGEQFF. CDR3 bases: TGTGCCAGCAGCGCGGCCGGGGGAGGGCCGGGTGAGCAGTTCTTC.

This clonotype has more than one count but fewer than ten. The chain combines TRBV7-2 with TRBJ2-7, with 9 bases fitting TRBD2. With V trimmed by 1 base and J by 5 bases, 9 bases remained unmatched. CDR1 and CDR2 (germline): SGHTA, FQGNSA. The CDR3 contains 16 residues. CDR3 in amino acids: CASSLGLAVGGNEQYF. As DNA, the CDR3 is TGTGCCAGCAGCTTAGGACTAGCGGTTGGGGGGAACGAGCAGTACTTC.

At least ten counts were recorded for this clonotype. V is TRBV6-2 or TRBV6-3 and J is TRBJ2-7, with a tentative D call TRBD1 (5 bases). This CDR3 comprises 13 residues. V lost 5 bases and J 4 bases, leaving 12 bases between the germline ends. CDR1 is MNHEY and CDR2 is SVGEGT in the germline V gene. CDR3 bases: TGTGCCAGCAGTACAGGACCTCTATACGAGCAGTACTTC. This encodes CASSTGPLYEQYF.

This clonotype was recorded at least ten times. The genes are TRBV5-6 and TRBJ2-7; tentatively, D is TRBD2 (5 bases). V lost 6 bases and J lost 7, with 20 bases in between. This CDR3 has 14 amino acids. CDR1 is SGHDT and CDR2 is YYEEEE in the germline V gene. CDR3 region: CASIPIGRPGEQYF. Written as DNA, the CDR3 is TGTGCCAGCATCCCCATCGGCCGCCCGGGGGAGCAGTACTTC.

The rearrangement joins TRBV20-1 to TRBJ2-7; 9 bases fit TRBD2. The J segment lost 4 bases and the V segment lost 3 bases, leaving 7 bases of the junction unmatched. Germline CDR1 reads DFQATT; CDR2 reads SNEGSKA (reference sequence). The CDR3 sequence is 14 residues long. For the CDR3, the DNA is TGCAGTGCTAGGCCTCTAGCGGGAAAGTACGAGCAGTACTTC. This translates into CSARPLAGKYEQYF.

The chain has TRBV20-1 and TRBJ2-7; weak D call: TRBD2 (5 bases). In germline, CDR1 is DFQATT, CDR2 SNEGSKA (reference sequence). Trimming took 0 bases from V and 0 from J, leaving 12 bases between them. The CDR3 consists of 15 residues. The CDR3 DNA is TGCAGTGCTAGAGATCATAGCGAGCCCTCCTACGAGCAGTACTTC. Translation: CSARDHSEPSYEQYF.

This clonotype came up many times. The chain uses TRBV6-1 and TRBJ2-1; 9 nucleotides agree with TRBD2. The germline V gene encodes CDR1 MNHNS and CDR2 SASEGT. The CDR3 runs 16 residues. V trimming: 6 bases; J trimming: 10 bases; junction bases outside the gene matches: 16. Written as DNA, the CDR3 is TGTGCCAGCAGCCCAGCGGGGACTAGCATAGGTCGGGAGCAGTTCTTC. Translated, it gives CASSPAGTSIGREQFF.

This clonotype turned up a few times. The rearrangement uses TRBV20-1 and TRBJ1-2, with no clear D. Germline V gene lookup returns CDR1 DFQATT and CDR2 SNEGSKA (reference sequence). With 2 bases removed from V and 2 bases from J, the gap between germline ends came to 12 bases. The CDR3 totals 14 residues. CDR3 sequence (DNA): TGCAGTGCTAGATACGGTGGGCTGAACTATGGCTACACCTTC. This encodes CSARYGGLNYGYTF.

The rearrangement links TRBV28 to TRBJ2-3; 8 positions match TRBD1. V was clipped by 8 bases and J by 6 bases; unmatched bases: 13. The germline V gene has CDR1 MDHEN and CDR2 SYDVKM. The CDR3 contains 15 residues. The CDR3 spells CASVIPGGAPDTQYF. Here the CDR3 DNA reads TGTGCCAGCGTTATTCCAGGGGGCGCCCCCGATACGCAGTATTTT.

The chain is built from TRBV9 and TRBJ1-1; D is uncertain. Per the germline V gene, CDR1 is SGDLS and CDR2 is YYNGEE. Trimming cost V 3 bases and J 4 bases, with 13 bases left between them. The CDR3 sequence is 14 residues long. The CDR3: CASSGFLGGTEAFF. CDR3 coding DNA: TGTGCCAGCAGCGGGTTCTTGGGTGGCACTGAAGCTTTCTTT.

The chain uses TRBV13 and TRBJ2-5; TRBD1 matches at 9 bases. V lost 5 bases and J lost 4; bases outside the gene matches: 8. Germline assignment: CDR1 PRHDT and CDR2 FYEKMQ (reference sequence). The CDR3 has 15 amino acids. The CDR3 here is CASSHRGQGGETQYF. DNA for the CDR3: TGTGCCAGCAGCCACCGGGGACAGGGAGGAGAGACCCAGTACTTC.

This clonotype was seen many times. CDR3 region: CASSVDGDYEQYF. The CDR3 DNA follows: TGTGCCAGCAGCGTAGACGGGGATTACGAGCAGTACTTC. This chain connects TRBV9 to TRBJ2-7; perhaps TRBD2 as D (5 bases). Germline V gene data show CDR1 as SGDLS and CDR2 as YYNGEE. V gave up 0 bases and J gave up 4 bases, with 8 bases separating them. There are 13 residues in the CDR3.

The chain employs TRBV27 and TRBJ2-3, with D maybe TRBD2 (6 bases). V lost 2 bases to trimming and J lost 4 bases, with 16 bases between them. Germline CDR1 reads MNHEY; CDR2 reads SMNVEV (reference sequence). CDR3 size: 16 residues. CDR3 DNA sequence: TGTGCCAGCAGTTTAAGGGGCGTTAGGGAGGCAGATACGCAGTATTTT. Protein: CASSLRGVREADTQYF.

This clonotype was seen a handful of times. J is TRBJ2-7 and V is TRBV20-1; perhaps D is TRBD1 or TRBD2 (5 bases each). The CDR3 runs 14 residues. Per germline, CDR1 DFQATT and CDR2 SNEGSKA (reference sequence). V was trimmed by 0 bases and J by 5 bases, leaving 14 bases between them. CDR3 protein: CSARDLYGAHEQYF. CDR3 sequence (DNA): TGCAGTGCTAGAGATTTGTACGGGGCCCACGAGCAGTACTTC.

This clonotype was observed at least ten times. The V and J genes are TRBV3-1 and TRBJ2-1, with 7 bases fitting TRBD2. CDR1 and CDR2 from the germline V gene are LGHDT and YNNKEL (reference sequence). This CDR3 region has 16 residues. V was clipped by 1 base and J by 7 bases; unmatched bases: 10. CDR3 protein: CASSQAAGASGNEQFF. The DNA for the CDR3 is TGTGCCAGCAGCCAAGCGGCGGGAGCCTCCGGAAATGAGCAGTTCTTC.

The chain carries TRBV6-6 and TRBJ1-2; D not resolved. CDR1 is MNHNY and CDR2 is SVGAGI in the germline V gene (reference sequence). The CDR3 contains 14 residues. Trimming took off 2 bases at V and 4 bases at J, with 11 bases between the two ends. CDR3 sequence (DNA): TGTGCCAGCAGTTACCAGGAGTTTTCCTATGGCTACACCTTC. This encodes CASSYQEFSYGYTF.

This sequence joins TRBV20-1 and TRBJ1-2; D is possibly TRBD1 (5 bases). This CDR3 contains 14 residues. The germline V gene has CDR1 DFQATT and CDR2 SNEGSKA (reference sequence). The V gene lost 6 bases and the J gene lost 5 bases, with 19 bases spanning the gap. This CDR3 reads CSAMGGREYYGYTF. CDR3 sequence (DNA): TGCAGTGCCATGGGAGGCAGGGAGTATTATGGCTACACCTTC.

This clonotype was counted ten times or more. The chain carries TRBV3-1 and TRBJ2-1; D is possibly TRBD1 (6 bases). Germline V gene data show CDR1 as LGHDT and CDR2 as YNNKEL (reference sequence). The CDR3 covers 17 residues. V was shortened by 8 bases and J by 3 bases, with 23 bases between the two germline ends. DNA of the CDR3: TGTGCCAGCCAACCCCAGAATCTAGGGGGATTCTACAATGAGCAGTTCTTC. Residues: CASQPQNLGGFYNEQFF.

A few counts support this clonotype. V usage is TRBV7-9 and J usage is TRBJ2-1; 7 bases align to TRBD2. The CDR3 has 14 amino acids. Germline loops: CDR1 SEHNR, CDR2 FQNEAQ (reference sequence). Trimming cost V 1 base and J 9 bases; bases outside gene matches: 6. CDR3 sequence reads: CASSLEGPGGEQFF. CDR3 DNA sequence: TGTGCCAGCAGCTTAGAAGGGCCGGGGGGTGAGCAGTTCTTC.

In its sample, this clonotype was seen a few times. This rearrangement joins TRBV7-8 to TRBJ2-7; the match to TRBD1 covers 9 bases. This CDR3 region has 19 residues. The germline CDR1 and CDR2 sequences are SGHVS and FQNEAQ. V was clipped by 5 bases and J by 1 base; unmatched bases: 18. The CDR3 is CASSPRALGGTGQSYEQYF. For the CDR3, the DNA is TGTGCCAGCAGCCCCCGCGCCTTAGGAGGGACAGGGCAATCCTACGAGCAGTACTTC.

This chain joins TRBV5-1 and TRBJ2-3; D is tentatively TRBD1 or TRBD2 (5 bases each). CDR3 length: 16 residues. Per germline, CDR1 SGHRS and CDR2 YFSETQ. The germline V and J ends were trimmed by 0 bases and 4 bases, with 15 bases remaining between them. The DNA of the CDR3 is TGCGCCAGCAGCTTGGCCTTGGCAGGGACGGCAGATACGCAGTATTTT. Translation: CASSLALAGTADTQYF.

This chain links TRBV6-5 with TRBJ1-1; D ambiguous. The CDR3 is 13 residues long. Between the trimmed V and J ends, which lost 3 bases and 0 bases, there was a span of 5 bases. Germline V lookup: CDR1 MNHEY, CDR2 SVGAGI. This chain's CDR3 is CASSYYLNTEAFF. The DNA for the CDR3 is TGTGCCAGCAGTTATTACCTGAACACTGAAGCTTTCTTT.

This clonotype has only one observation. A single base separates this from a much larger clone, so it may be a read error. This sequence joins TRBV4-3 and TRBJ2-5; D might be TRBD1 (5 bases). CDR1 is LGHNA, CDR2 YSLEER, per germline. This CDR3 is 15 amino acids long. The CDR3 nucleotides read TGCTCCAGCAGCCAAGATTCCTGGACACGGAAGACCCAGTACTTC. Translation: CSSSQDSWTRKTQYF.

The CDR3 region is CASSNKWGGVFYNEQFF. CDR3 sequence (DNA): TGTGCCAGCAGCAATAAGTGGGGGGGAGTCTTTTACAATGAGCAGTTCTTC. This chain uses TRBV21-1 with TRBJ2-1; the D call TRBD1 from the table was never checked on the DNA. TRBV21-1 counts as a pseudogene. The CDR3 extends over 17 amino acids.

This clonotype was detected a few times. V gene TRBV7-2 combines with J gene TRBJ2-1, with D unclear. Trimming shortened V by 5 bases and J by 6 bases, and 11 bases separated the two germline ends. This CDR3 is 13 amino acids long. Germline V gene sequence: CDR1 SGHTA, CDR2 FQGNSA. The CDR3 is CASSAPGLNEQFF. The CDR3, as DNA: TGTGCCAGCAGCGCACCGGGCCTCAATGAGCAGTTCTTC.

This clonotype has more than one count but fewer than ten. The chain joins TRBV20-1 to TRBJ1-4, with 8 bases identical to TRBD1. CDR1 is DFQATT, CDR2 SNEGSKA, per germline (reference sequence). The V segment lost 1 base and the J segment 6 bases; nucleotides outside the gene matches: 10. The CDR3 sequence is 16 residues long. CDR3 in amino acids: CSARATGGEHYEKLFF. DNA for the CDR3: TGCAGTGCTAGAGCCACAGGGGGAGAGCATTATGAAAAACTGTTTTTT.

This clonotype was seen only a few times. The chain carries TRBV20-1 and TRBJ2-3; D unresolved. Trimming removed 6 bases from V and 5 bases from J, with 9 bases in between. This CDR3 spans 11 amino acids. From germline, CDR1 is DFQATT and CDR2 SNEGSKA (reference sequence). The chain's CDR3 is CSARWLDTQYF. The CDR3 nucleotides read TGCAGTGCCCGATGGCTAGATACGCAGTATTTT.